A single sample gave rise to the 21 T cell receptor beta chains below, sequenced in a study of control samples from healthy donors and cancer patients. Using immunoSEQ multiplex PCR, the repertoire was profiled, and TCRdb retains in-frame clones only, with some absent. This sample has 170,000 or so clones, with just under 95% found just once. The sample was blood. These receptors were taken from a man aged 18-30 years in good health.

This clone has only one observation. V is TRBV12-3 or TRBV12-4 and J is TRBJ2-7; 10 nucleotides align to TRBD1. Trimming took 2 bases from V and 6 from J; bases not matched to a gene: 1. This CDR3 contains 13 residues. CDR3 nucleotide sequence: TGTGCCAGCAGTTTACGGACAGGGGGCGAGCAGTACTTC. It encodes CASSLRTGGEQYF.

The chain joins TRBV7-3 to TRBJ1-1, with a weak D call TRBD1 (5 bases). V was pared by 6 bases and J by 4 bases, with 18 bases between. The CDR3 length is 15 residues. Germline V gene lookup returns CDR1 SGHTA and CDR2 FQGTGA. The CDR3 coding sequence is TGTGCCAGCAGTTCATACGGGGGTAGGCCCACTGAAGCTTTCTTT. As protein: CASSSYGGRPTEAFF.

V gene TRBV9 combines with J gene TRBJ1-3; 9 bases line up with TRBD1. Germline CDR1 is SGDLS and CDR2 is YYNGEE. The CDR3 covers 14 residues. Trimming took 6 bases from V and 4 from J; bases not matched to a gene: 5. CDR3 protein: CASTTGGAGNTIYF. The CDR3 DNA reads as TGTGCCAGCACCACAGGGGGCGCAGGAAACACCATATATTTT.

The chain combines TRBV3-1 (or the pseudogene TRBV3-2) with TRBJ1-2; 12 bases map to TRBD1. The J segment lost 1 base and the V segment lost 1 base, leaving 4 bases of the junction unmatched. Germline CDR1 LGHDT, CDR2 YNNKEL (reference sequence). The CDR3 is 17 amino acids. CDR3 in amino acids: CASSQGDRGRSNYGYTF. Written as DNA, the CDR3 is TGTGCCAGCAGCCAAGGGGACAGGGGGCGCAGTAACTATGGCTACACCTTC.

V and J are TRBV27 and TRBJ2-1; 12 positions agree with TRBD2. CDR3 length: 19 residues. Germline trimming cut 4 bases from V and 11 bases from J; bases unmatched to any gene: 21. Germline CDR1 is MNHEY and CDR2 is SMNVEV (reference sequence). The CDR3 DNA follows: TGTGCCAGCAGTTCCTCCCTCAACCTAGCGGGGGGGCAGAGGGGGAAGCAGTTCTTC. The encoded protein is CASSSSLNLAGGQRGKQFF.

The J gene is TRBJ1-6, the V gene TRBV6-2 or TRBV6-3; no reliable D call. Germline-derived CDR1 and CDR2 are MNHEY and SVGEGT. V was pared by 2 bases and J by 7 bases, with 3 bases between. The CDR3 is 12 amino acids. The CDR3 reads CASSYRNSPLHF. The CDR3 DNA follows: TGTGCCAGCAGTTACCGGAATTCACCCCTCCACTTT.

The chain recombines TRBV5-1 with TRBJ2-1; a possible D gene is TRBD1 (6 bases). Trimming took 7 bases from V and 5 from J, leaving 16 bases between them. The CDR3 runs to 14 residues. CDR1 and CDR2 from the germline V gene are SGHRS and YFSETQ. CDR3 nucleotides: TGCGCCAGCCAGGGGCTGGGGCTCCACAATGAGCAGTTCTTC. It encodes CASQGLGLHNEQFF.

V usage is TRBV30 and J usage is TRBJ2-1, with 8 positions matching TRBD2. V lost 2 bases and J lost 4; bases outside the gene matches: 13. The V gene's germline CDR1 is GTSNPN and CDR2 SVGIG (reference sequence). CDR3 length equals 17 residues. The CDR3 loop reads CAWSLKRGQGGYNEQFF. The CDR3 DNA sequence: TGTGCCTGGAGTCTAAAGCGGGGGCAAGGGGGGTACAATGAGCAGTTCTTC.

The rearrangement joins TRBV7-3 to TRBJ2-1; possible D gene TRBD1, 6 bases. Germline V lookup: CDR1 SGHTA, CDR2 FQGTGA. The CDR3 has 13 amino acids. V was pared by 4 bases and J by 6 bases, with 10 bases between. This CDR3 is CASSSDSLNEQFF. CDR3 nucleotides: TGTGCCAGCAGCTCGGACAGCCTCAATGAGCAGTTCTTC. Full variable domain (remainder filled in from reference TRBV7-3 and TRBJ2-1): GAGVSQTPSNKVTEKGKYVELRCDPISGHTALYWYRQSLGQGPEFLIYFQGTGAADDSGLPNDRFFAVRPEGSVSTLKIQRTERGDSAVYLCASSSDSLNEQFFGPGTRLTVL.

The chain recombines TRBV29-1 with TRBJ1-2; D uncertain. CDR3 length equals 11 residues. CDR1 is SQVTM and CDR2 is ANQGSEA in the germline V gene. The ends were cut back, 1 base at V and 6 bases at J, with 6 bases in the middle. This CDR3 reads CSVEGVHGYTF. The CDR3 nucleotides read TGCAGCGTTGAAGGGGTACATGGCTACACCTTC. Looking up the rest from reference TRBV29-1 and TRBJ1-2 gives the full variable domain: SAVISQKPSRDICQRGTSLTIQCQVDSQVTMMFWYRQQPGQSLTLIATANQGSEATYESGFVIDKFPISRPNLTFSTLTVSNMSPEDSSIYLCSVEGVHGYTFGSGTRLTVV.

In DNA form, the CDR3 reads TGTGCCAGCAGTTTATTCAGCAATCAGCCCCAGCATTTT. Translating gives CASSLFSNQPQHF. V and J are TRBV12-3 or TRBV12-4 and TRBJ1-5; D not certain. This CDR3 region has 13 residues. V dropped 2 bases and J dropped 1 base, with 3 bases sitting between them.

CDR3 in DNA: TGCAGCGTCGCAGACGGACTCTCCTACGAGCAGTACTTC. As protein: CSVADGLSYEQYF. The gene calls are TRBV29-1 and TRBJ2-7; D might be TRBD2 (5 bases). V lost 6 bases and J 0 bases, leaving 12 bases between the germline ends. This CDR3 has 13 amino acids. Germline CDR1 is SQVTM and CDR2 is ANQGSEA.

The chain's CDR3 is CSVSGTASYEQYF. The CDR3 DNA sequence: TGCAGCGTGTCCGGGACAGCTTCCTACGAGCAGTACTTC. The chain joins TRBV29-1 to TRBJ2-7; 7 bases line up with TRBD1. V dropped 6 bases and J dropped 1; count of bases not matched to a gene: 6. The length of the CDR3 is 13 residues. The V gene's germline CDR1 is SQVTM and CDR2 ANQGSEA.

The chain recombines TRBV9 with TRBJ2-7, with no clear D. The CDR3 sequence is 15 residues long. V lost 3 bases to trimming and J lost 0 bases, with 13 bases between them. In germline, CDR1 is SGDLS, CDR2 YYNGEE. The CDR3 sequence: CASSGRMGGSYEQYF. As DNA, the CDR3 is TGTGCCAGCAGCGGGCGTATGGGCGGCTCCTACGAGCAGTACTTC. The complete variable domain, with remaining parts taken from reference TRBV9 and TRBJ2-7, reads DSGVTQTPKHLITATGQRVTLRCSPRSGDLSVYWYQQSLDQGLQFLIQYYNGEERAKGNILERFSAQQFPDLHSELNLSSLELGDSALYFCASSGRMGGSYEQYFGPGTRLTVT.

The J gene is TRBJ1-5, the V gene TRBV7-2; the D is unclear. The CDR3 sequence is 15 residues long. Germline V gene sequence: CDR1 SGHTA, CDR2 FQGNSA. V was cut by 5 bases and J by 0 bases, with 11 bases left in between. CDR3 in DNA: TGTGCCAGCAGCGAAGACGGGTATAGCAATCAGCCCCAGCATTTT. It codes for CASSEDGYSNQPQHF.

The chain couples TRBV18 to TRBJ2-5; no clear D gene. V shed 0 bases and J shed 3 bases, with 11 bases lying between them. The germline V gene encodes CDR1 KGHSH and CDR2 LQKENI. The CDR3 contains 15 residues. The CDR3 reads CASSPPNFPEETQYF. Here the CDR3 DNA reads TGTGCCAGCTCACCACCGAATTTTCCCGAAGAGACCCAGTACTTC. Filled out from reference TRBV18 and TRBJ2-5, the complete variable domain reads NAGVMQNPRHLVRRRGQEARLRCSPMKGHSHVYWYRQLPEEGLKFMVYLQKENIIDESGMPKERFSAEFPKEGPSILRIQQVVRGDSAAYFCASSPPNFPEETQYFGPGTRLLVL.

This clone showed up just a few times. The chain recombines TRBV2 with TRBJ2-1; D uncertain. V lost 6 bases, J lost 4 bases, and 4 bases lay in between. Germline CDR1 and CDR2: SNHLY and FYNNEI. This CDR3 has 11 amino acids. In nucleotides, the CDR3 is TGTGCCAGCAGAGTTTACAATGAGCAGTTCTTC. It yields the protein CASRVYNEQFF.

The gene calls are TRBV7-3 and TRBJ1-1; D remains unclear. The germline V gene encodes CDR1 SGHTA and CDR2 FQGTGA. V lost 3 bases and J 1 base, leaving 6 bases between the germline ends. CDR3 length equals 13 residues. CDR3 in DNA: TGTGCCAGCAGCTTTTTACGGAACACTGAAGCTTTCTTT. Amino acid sequence: CASSFLRNTEAFF. Together with reference TRBV7-3 and TRBJ1-1, the CDR3 gives the full variable domain: GAGVSQTPSNKVTEKGKYVELRCDPISGHTALYWYRQSLGQGPEFLIYFQGTGAADDSGLPNDRFFAVRPEGSVSTLKIQRTERGDSAVYLCASSFLRNTEAFFGQGTRLTVV.

This chain uses TRBV2 with TRBJ2-7; D gene ambiguous. The CDR3 contains 14 residues. Trimming left V 2 bases short and J 6 bases short, with 14 bases between. Germline V gene sequence: CDR1 SNHLY, CDR2 FYNNEI. CDR3 coding DNA: TGTGCCAGCAGTGAATTCACATCGCACAGCGAGCAGTACTTC. It translates to CASSEFTSHSEQYF.

The chain couples TRBV7-9 to TRBJ2-3; 9 bases map to TRBD1. Per germline, CDR1 SEHNR and CDR2 FQNEAQ (reference sequence). The CDR3 runs 16 residues. Germline trimming cut 2 bases from V and 3 bases from J; bases unmatched to any gene: 6. The CDR3 here is CASSLPGQGYTDTQYF. The CDR3 DNA follows: TGTGCCAGCAGCTTACCCGGACAGGGGTATACAGATACGCAGTATTTT.

This sequence joins TRBV6-5 and TRBJ1-2, with 8 bases identical to TRBD1. The CDR3 spans 15 residues. V was pared by 6 bases and J by 7 bases, with 13 bases of the junction left unmatched. Germline V gene lookup returns CDR1 MNHEY and CDR2 SVGAGI. The CDR3 spells CASSIQTGAQVGYTF. CDR3 in DNA: TGTGCCAGCAGCATTCAGACAGGGGCCCAAGTTGGCTACACCTTC.